One sample yielded the 23 T cell receptor beta chains listed below, sequenced in a study of shared clonotypes between healthy human individuals. Method: immunoSEQ multiplex PCR; TCRdb's copy keeps in-frame clones and lacks some. The sample has roughly 760,000 clones; roughly 70% are singletons. Sequencing was done on a sample of memory CD4+ T cells sorted from blood. As for subset: CD45RA-negative fraction. These receptors were taken from a woman in her twenties or thirties in good health.

This clone was seen a few times. Different DNA sequences within this sample yield the same CDR3. V gene TRBV11-2 combines with J gene TRBJ1-5, with D hard to call. Trimming took off 2 bases at V and 3 bases at J, with 11 bases between the two ends. The CDR3 spans 15 residues. The germline gives CDR1 SGHAT, CDR2 FQNNGV. The chain's CDR3 is CASSLLAGPNQPQHF. DNA for the CDR3: TGTGCCAGCAGCTTATTAGCAGGACCCAATCAGCCCCAGCATTTT.

The chain couples TRBV23-1 to TRBJ2-1, with 9 bases that match TRBD1. TRBV23-1 is an ORF, and what it does is uncertain. The CDR3 extends over 16 amino acids. J was trimmed by 4 bases and V by 3 bases; bases with no gene match: 7. The chain's CDR3 is CASSHPGQGSYNEQFF. The CDR3 nucleotides are TGCGCCAGCAGTCACCCGGGACAGGGATCATACAATGAGCAGTTCTTC.

The CDR3 DNA is TGCAGCGTTTTGGGAAACACCGGGGAGCTGTTTTTT. Encoded protein: CSVLGNTGELFF. This rearrangement joins TRBV29-1 to TRBJ2-2; D not certain. The CDR3 has 12 residues. Trimming shortened V by 5 bases and J by 2 bases, and 6 bases separated the two germline ends. Germline assignment: CDR1 SQVTM and CDR2 ANQGSEA.

This chain joins TRBV7-2 and TRBJ1-4; D not resolved. Germline V lookup: CDR1 SGHTA, CDR2 FQGNSA. The CDR3 runs to 14 residues. V dropped 6 bases and J dropped 4 bases, with 12 bases sitting between them. The CDR3 DNA sequence: TGTGCCAGCAGGGGAGACCGCGATAATGAAAAACTGTTTTTT. This translates into CASRGDRDNEKLFF.

This clone was seen only a few times. This chain joins TRBV27 and TRBJ2-1, with D unresolved. V shed 6 bases and J shed 4 bases, with 10 bases lying between them. The length of the CDR3 is 13 residues. Germline CDR1 MNHEY, CDR2 SMNVEV (reference sequence). The DNA of the CDR3 is TGTGCCAGCAGCCAGTTTCAATACAATGAGCAGTTCTTC. Residues: CASSQFQYNEQFF.

The J gene is TRBJ2-3, the V gene TRBV6-4, with 14 bases identical to TRBD2. V lost 0 bases and J lost 4; bases outside the gene matches: 3. In germline, CDR1 is MRHNA, CDR2 SNTAGT. The CDR3 runs to 17 residues. CDR3 loop: CASSDSRTSGGSDTQYF. For the CDR3, the DNA is TGTGCCAGCAGTGACTCGCGGACTAGCGGGGGGTCAGATACGCAGTATTTT.

The chain uses TRBV5-1 and TRBJ2-5; D is perhaps TRBD1 (6 bases). The CDR3 is 14 residues long. Trimming shortened V by 0 bases and J by 4 bases, and 10 bases separated the two germline ends. The germline V gene encodes CDR1 SGHRS and CDR2 YFSETQ. The CDR3 reads CASSLGTEGETQYF. CDR3 sequence (DNA): TGCGCCAGCAGCTTGGGGACAGAGGGAGAGACCCAGTACTTC.

This clone was found a few times. V usage is TRBV5-6 and J usage is TRBJ1-1; TRBD1 is a possible D gene (6 bases). Germline V gene sequence: CDR1 SGHDT, CDR2 YYEEEE. V dropped 2 bases and J dropped 4 bases, with 18 bases sitting between them. The CDR3 runs to 16 residues. For the CDR3, the DNA is TGTGCCAGCAGCTTCGGAGGGGGGCGGCAGGGCACTGAAGCTTTCTTT. This codes for CASSFGGGRQGTEAFF.

V is TRBV7-6 and J is TRBJ2-5, with 7 bases fitting TRBD2. CDR1 and CDR2 (germline): SGHVS, FNYEAQ. The CDR3 is made up of 13 amino acids. V trimming: 5 bases; J trimming: 6 bases; junction bases outside the gene matches: 6. The CDR3 nucleotides read TGTGCCAGCAGCGAACAGCGGGATCAGACCCAGTACTTC. Translation: CASSEQRDQTQYF.

The chain carries TRBV2 and TRBJ1-4; 9 nucleotides line up with TRBD1. CDR1 and CDR2 (germline): SNHLY, FYNNEI. The J segment lost 8 bases and the V segment lost 7 bases, leaving 5 bases of the junction unmatched. The CDR3 totals 13 residues. CDR3 in amino acids: CASMRDRDEKLFF. CDR3 in DNA: TGTGCCAGCATGAGGGACAGGGACGAAAAACTGTTTTTT.

The J gene is TRBJ2-7, the V gene TRBV5-5; D is ambiguous. The V gene's germline CDR1 is SGHKS and CDR2 YYEKEE (reference sequence). V was shortened by 2 bases and J by 2 bases, with 8 bases between the two germline ends. This CDR3 is built from 13 residues. CDR3: CASSFVDPYEQYF. The CDR3 DNA reads as TGTGCCAGCAGCTTTGTAGACCCCTACGAGCAGTACTTC.

The chain joins TRBV6-5 to TRBJ2-5; perhaps TRBD2 as D (7 bases). Trimming removed 10 bases at V and 2 bases at J, with 17 bases between. CDR1 is MNHEY and CDR2 is SVGAGI in the germline V gene. The CDR3 is 14 residues long. As DNA, the CDR3 is TGTGCCATTCCCGTGAGCGGGACACAAGAGACCCAGTACTTC. Translation gives CAIPVSGTQETQYF.

The chain carries TRBV5-1 and TRBJ2-1; the match to TRBD1 covers 10 bases. The CDR3 is 18 residues long. V was clipped by 1 base and J by 8 bases; unmatched bases: 15. Germline V CDR1 and CDR2: SGHRS, YFSETQ. The CDR3: CASSLMTGGSLGGHEQFF. In nucleotides, the CDR3 is TGCGCCAGCAGCTTGATGACAGGGGGCTCCCTAGGGGGGCATGAGCAGTTCTTC.

The V gene is TRBV2, the J gene TRBJ1-2, with D unclear. Germline V lookup: CDR1 SNHLY, CDR2 FYNNEI. Trimming stripped 3 bases from V and 3 bases from J, with 14 bases between. This CDR3 is 15 amino acids long. CDR3 sequence (DNA): TGTGCCAGCAGTGACCGAGCAGGCGCTTACTATGGCTACACCTTC. Residues: CASSDRAGAYYGYTF. The whole variable domain, filled in from reference TRBV2 and TRBJ1-2, reads EPEVTQTPSHQVTQMGQEVILRCVPISNHLYFYWYRQILGQKVEFLVSFYNNEISEKSEIFDDQFSVERPDGSNFTLKIRSTKLEDSAMYFCASSDRAGAYYGYTFGSGTRLTVV.

The chain has TRBV7-9 and TRBJ1-4; D is uncertain. Germline assignment: CDR1 SEHNR and CDR2 FQNEAQ (reference sequence). The CDR3 length is 14 residues. Trimming removed 0 bases at V and 10 bases at J, with 12 bases between. CDR3 sequence reads: CASSLALNGVKLFF. CDR3 in DNA: TGTGCCAGCAGCTTAGCGCTAAATGGGGTAAAACTGTTTTTT.

The chain uses TRBV2 and TRBJ1-3; TRBD1 might be the D (6 bases). The germline CDR1 and CDR2 sequences are SNHLY and FYNNEI. V was trimmed by 10 bases and J by 5 bases, leaving 18 bases between them. This CDR3 is 14 amino acids long. As DNA, the CDR3 is TGTGCCAACCGAATTACAGGGAGCAGAAACACCATATATTTT. Amino acids: CANRITGSRNTIYF. The full variable domain, completed using reference TRBV2 and TRBJ1-3, is EPEVTQTPSHQVTQMGQEVILRCVPISNHLYFYWYRQILGQKVEFLVSFYNNEISEKSEIFDDQFSVERPDGSNFTLKIRSTKLEDSAMYFCANRITGSRNTIYFGEGSWLTVV.

The sample holds one count of this clone. The chain uses TRBV5-1 and TRBJ2-2, with 8 positions matching TRBD1. CDR3 length equals 13 residues. The germline V gene encodes CDR1 SGHRS and CDR2 YFSETQ. The V segment lost 4 bases and the J segment 7 bases; nucleotides outside the gene matches: 3. CDR3 loop: CASSVGQGGELFF. In DNA form, the CDR3 reads TGCGCCAGCAGCGTCGGACAGGGCGGGGAGCTGTTTTTT.

The chain has TRBV28 and TRBJ1-4; tentative D call: TRBD1 (5 bases). Germline V lookup: CDR1 MDHEN, CDR2 SYDVKM. Trimming took 10 bases from V and 4 from J, leaving 16 bases between them. This CDR3 comprises 14 residues. CDR3 DNA sequence: TGTGCCACCTCTTCCGGGCAGGGTAATGAAAAACTGTTTTTT. It codes for CATSSGQGNEKLFF.

A word on this clone: Other DNA sequences in the same sample also yield this CDR3. The chain uses TRBV5-4 and TRBJ2-7; no firm D call. The CDR3 covers 12 residues. Germline V lookup: CDR1 SGHNT, CDR2 YYREEE (reference sequence). V shed 2 bases and J shed 3 bases, with 6 bases lying between them. As DNA, the CDR3 is TGTGCCAGCAGCTTCGACAACTACGAGCAGTACTTC. Its protein is CASSFDNYEQYF. Based on the CDR3 plus reference TRBV5-4 and TRBJ2-7, the full variable domain is ETGVTQSPTHLIKTRGQQVTLRCSSQSGHNTVSWYQQALGQGPQFIFQYYREEENGRGNFPPRFSGLQFPNYSSELNVNALELDDSALYLCASSFDNYEQYFGPGTRLTVT.

This clone has just a few counts. This rearrangement joins TRBV2 to TRBJ1-5; D ambiguous. V lost 2 bases and J 0 bases, leaving 8 bases between the germline ends. The germline V gene has CDR1 SNHLY and CDR2 FYNNEI. This CDR3 is built from 15 residues. CDR3 protein: CASSENGHSNQPQHF. CDR3 DNA sequence: TGTGCCAGCAGTGAAAACGGGCATAGCAATCAGCCCCAGCATTTT. The complete variable domain, with remaining parts taken from reference TRBV2 and TRBJ1-5, reads EPEVTQTPSHQVTQMGQEVILRCVPISNHLYFYWYRQILGQKVEFLVSFYNNEISEKSEIFDDQFSVERPDGSNFTLKIRSTKLEDSAMYFCASSENGHSNQPQHFGDGTRLSIL.

The chain has TRBV15 and TRBJ2-1; TRBD1 matches at 7 bases. CDR3 length: 18 residues. Trimming at V came to 5 bases and at J to 1 base, leaving 14 bases not matched to a gene. CDR1 is LNHNV and CDR2 is YYDKDF in the germline V gene (reference sequence). This chain's CDR3 is CATSDRDRGPTSYNEQFF. In DNA, the CDR3 is TGTGCCACCAGCGACCGGGACAGAGGCCCCACTTCCTACAATGAGCAGTTCTTC.

The chain couples TRBV29-1 to TRBJ1-2; D gene unclear. Trimming left V 0 bases short and J 8 bases short, with 13 bases between. Germline V gene sequence: CDR1 SQVTM, CDR2 ANQGSEA. This CDR3 has 13 residues. CDR3 DNA sequence: TGCAGCGTTGAAGAATTGGCATCGGGGGGCTACACCTTC. Its protein product is CSVEELASGGYTF. The whole variable domain, filled in from reference TRBV29-1 and TRBJ1-2, reads SAVISQKPSRDICQRGTSLTIQCQVDSQVTMMFWYRQQPGQSLTLIATANQGSEATYESGFVIDKFPISRPNLTFSTLTVSNMSPEDSSIYLCSVEELASGGYTFGSGTRLTVV.

Written as DNA, the CDR3 is TGCAGCGTCTTATCGACAGGGAACACTGAAGCTTTCTTT. Amino acids: CSVLSTGNTEAFF. The chain combines TRBV29-1 with TRBJ1-1, with a possible D match to TRBD1 (6 bases). The CDR3 extends over 13 amino acids. Germline lookup yields CDR1 SQVTM and CDR2 ANQGSEA. V was pared by 6 bases and J by 1 base, with 12 bases between.